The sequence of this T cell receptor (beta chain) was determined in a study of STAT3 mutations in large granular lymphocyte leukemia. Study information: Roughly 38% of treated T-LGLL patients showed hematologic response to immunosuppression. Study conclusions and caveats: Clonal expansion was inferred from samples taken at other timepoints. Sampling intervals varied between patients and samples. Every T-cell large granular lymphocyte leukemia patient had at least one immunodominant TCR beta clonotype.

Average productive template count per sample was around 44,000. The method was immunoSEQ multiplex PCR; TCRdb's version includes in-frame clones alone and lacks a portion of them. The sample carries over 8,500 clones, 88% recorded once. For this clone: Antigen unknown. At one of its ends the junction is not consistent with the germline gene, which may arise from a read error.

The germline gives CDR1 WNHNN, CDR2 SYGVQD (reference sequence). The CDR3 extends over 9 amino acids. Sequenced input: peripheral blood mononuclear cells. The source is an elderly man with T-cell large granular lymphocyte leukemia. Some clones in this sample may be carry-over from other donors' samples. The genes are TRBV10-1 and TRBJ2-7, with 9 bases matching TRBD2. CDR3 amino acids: CARLGTSSF. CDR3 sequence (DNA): TGCGCCAGACTGGGGACTAGCTCCTTC.